This entry concerns a single T cell receptor (beta chain). Its target is not known. The sample belongs to a study of cytomegalovirus exposure and HLA in healthy donors. Whole-study results and caveats: About 87% or about 30% of the time was how often most TCR beta V segments were productive, according to an earlier analysis. Fewer N-insertions (relative to the roughly 700-donor mean) were reportedly seen in an Asian-associated ancestry cluster in a later analysis.

In the PCR, 60 Vbeta and 13 Jbeta primers were used. Repertoires were generated with immunoSEQ multiplex PCR, while TCRdb's copy carries only in-frame clones and drops some. The table shows roughly 100,000 clones, with roughly 76% occurring only once. The V end was cut by 8 bases, the J end by 6 bases, with 10 bases between. CDR3 size: 12 residues. In germline, CDR1 is MNHEY, CDR2 SVGAGI. The chain links TRBV6-5 to TRBJ2-2, with a possible D match to TRBD2 (6 bases). Material: PBMCs. This receptor was identified in a woman in her forties or fifties in good health and CMV-seropositive. The CDR3 DNA reads as TGTGCCAGCCGGAGCGGGCCCGGGGAGCTGTTTTTT. It specifies CASRSGPGELFF.